Sequencing of this T cell receptor beta chain was carried out in a study of blood T cell repertoires in COVID-19. This CDR3 has 19 residues. The V and J ends lost 1 base and 4 bases, in that order; junction bases with no gene match: 15. In germline, CDR1 is SGDLS, CDR2 YYNGEE. The assay was immunoSEQ multiplex PCR, and TCRdb's table has in-frame clones only and misses some. The sample has under 150,000 clones, around four fifths seen once. The sequenced material came from peripheral blood. The chain carries TRBV9 and TRBJ2-1, with 9 positions matching TRBD1. This TCR was sampled from a human donor in a cohort sampled during active COVID-19. CDR3 sequence (DNA): TGTGCCAGCAGCGTATCGGGACAGGGAGGTAGGGTTGGGTACAATGAGCAGTTCTTC. Translated, it gives CASSVSGQGGRVGYNEQFF.